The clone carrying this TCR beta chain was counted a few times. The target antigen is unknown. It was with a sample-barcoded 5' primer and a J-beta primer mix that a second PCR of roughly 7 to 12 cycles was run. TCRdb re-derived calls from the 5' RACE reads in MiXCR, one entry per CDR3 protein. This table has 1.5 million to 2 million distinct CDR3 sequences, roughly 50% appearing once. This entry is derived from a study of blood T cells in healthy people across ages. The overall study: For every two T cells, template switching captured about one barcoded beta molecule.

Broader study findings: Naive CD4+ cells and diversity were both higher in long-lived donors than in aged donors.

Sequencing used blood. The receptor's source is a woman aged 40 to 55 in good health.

CDR3 nucleotides: TGCGCCAGCAGCCTGTTGCAGGCGGGGACTGAAGCTTTCTTT. Translating gives CASSLLQAGTEAFF. V and J are TRBV4-3 and TRBJ1-1; no clear D. V lost 4 bases and J lost 5, with 14 bases in between. In germline, CDR1 is LGHNA, CDR2 YSLEER. The CDR3 contains 14 residues.